Below, 4 T cell receptor beta chains from the same sample are listed, as sequenced in a study of T cells after yellow fever vaccination. From the 5' RACE reads, TCRdb called clonotypes with MiXCR, one entry per CDR3 protein. The sample yields about 430,000 distinct CDR3 sequences, under 20% seen once. The specimen was PBMCs, collected before the yellow fever booster vaccination. Every receptor here comes from a man younger than 35 who received the YFV17D yellow fever vaccine.

The rearrangement joins TRBV27 to TRBJ1-5; D is uncertain. V was shortened by 6 bases and J by 3 bases, with 9 bases between the two germline ends. The CDR3 extends over 13 amino acids. In germline, CDR1 is MNHEY, CDR2 SMNVEV (reference sequence). CDR3 sequence (DNA): TGTGCCAGCAGCACCCGGGACAATCAGCCCCAGCATTTT. Translating gives CASSTRDNQPQHF.

The rearrangement joins TRBV15 to TRBJ1-5, with D unclear. The V and J ends lost 5 bases and 2 bases respectively, with 10 bases between them. CDR1 and CDR2 from the germline V gene are LNHNV and YYDKDF (reference sequence). CDR3 length: 14 amino acids. CDR3 in DNA: TGTGCCACCAGCTGGGGAAGGGGCAATCAGCCCCAGCATTTT. As protein: CATSWGRGNQPQHF.

This clonotype has a handful of counts. The V gene is TRBV5-1, the J gene TRBJ1-2; D is perhaps TRBD1 (5 bases). The ends were cut back, 0 bases at V and 10 bases at J, with 10 bases in the middle. Germline-derived CDR1 and CDR2 are SGHRS and YFSETQ. The CDR3 spans 12 residues. The DNA of the CDR3 is TGCGCCAGCAGCTTGGATCAGGGCTACTACACCTTC. As protein: CASSLDQGYYTF.

This clonotype was observed a few times. DNA of the CDR3: TGTGCCAGCAGCTTGCCAGGGGGCGAGGTCGAGCAGTTCTTC. It specifies CASSLPGGEVEQFF. The rearrangement joins TRBV5-5 to TRBJ2-1, with 8 bases fitting TRBD1. CDR1 SGHKS and CDR2 YYEKEE come from the germline V gene (reference sequence). The length of the CDR3 is 14 residues. J gave up 10 bases and V 1 base, and 7 bases lay outside the gene matches.